This entry concerns a single T cell receptor beta chain. The antigen is not known. V was pared by 5 bases and J by 11 bases, with 10 bases between. CDR3 size: 11 residues. Germline values: CDR1 MDHEN, CDR2 SYDVKM. The source of the sample is a study of T cell responses to AZD1222 COVID-19 vaccine. General study results and limits: Spike-wide coverage was observed for vaccine-associated CD4 TCRs, with dominant responses at 160-218 and 743-854. Two doses of AZD1222 preceded a rise in Spike-specific TCR breadth and depth. Only after the peak T cell response were repertoires sampled. A mostly white British donor set with more females was recruited, and clonal diversity was possibly underestimated.

Method: immunoSEQ multiplex PCR; TCRdb's copy keeps in-frame clones and lacks some. Found here are about 150,000 clones, 88% of them singletons; the top ten hold around 2%. This sequence originates from an adult in good health. The input for sequencing was peripheral blood, taken on day 0 of AZD1222 vaccination. The J gene is TRBJ2-1, the V gene TRBV28; D tentatively reads TRBD1 or TRBD2 (5 bases each). The CDR3 sequence is CASSTVGQQFF. CDR3 bases: TGTGCCAGCAGTACTGTGGGACAGCAGTTCTTC.